A selection of T cell receptor beta chains follows, all from one sample in a study of cytomegalovirus exposure and HLA in healthy donors. TCRdb's copy holds only in-frame clones and misses some; the assay was immunoSEQ multiplex PCR. Of 150,000 to 200,000 clones in the sample, over 70% were seen once. Sequenced sample: PBMCs. These receptors were taken from a female donor in good health and CMV-seronegative. CDR3s include the opening cysteine and the closing phenylalanine or tryptophan.

j_gene: TRBJ2-7; len: 13; v_gene: TRBV2; CDR3aa: CASRPGQTYEQYF
j_gene: TRBJ1-1; len: 13; v_gene: TRBV15; CDR3aa: CATIRDFDTEAFF
j_gene: TRBJ1-3; len: 15; v_gene: TRBV7-2; CDR3aa: CASSLGGTGGNTIYF
j_gene: TRBJ1-5; len: 13; v_gene: TRBV7-9; CDR3aa: CASSDRGAQPQHF
j_gene: TRBJ1-4; len: 14; v_gene: TRBV28; CDR3aa: CASSLGQGSEKLFF
j_gene: TRBJ2-5; len: 15; v_gene: TRBV5-4; CDR3aa: CASSYGTSGDETQYF
j_gene: TRBJ2-1; len: 15; v_gene: TRBV29-1; CDR3aa: CSATHPQGSGNEQFF
j_gene: TRBJ2-7; len: 15; v_gene: TRBV4-3; CDR3aa: CASSQAGTEGYEQYF
j_gene: TRBJ2-6; len: 15; v_gene: TRBV6-1; CDR3aa: CASRYRDPGANVLTF
j_gene: TRBJ2-1; len: 14; v_gene: TRBV5-1; CDR3aa: CASSLGGSGNEQFF
j_gene: TRBJ2-7; len: 15; v_gene: TRBV18; CDR3aa: CASSPMAGETYEQYF
j_gene: TRBJ2-7; len: 17; v_gene: TRBV5-1; CDR3aa: CASSPGLAGGAGREQYF
j_gene: TRBJ2-3; len: 17; v_gene: TRBV7-7; CDR3aa: CASSLGTSGRALDTQYF
j_gene: TRBJ2-1; len: 14; v_gene: TRBV2; CDR3aa: CASSEASPYNEQFF
j_gene: TRBJ1-1; len: 13; v_gene: TRBV4-3; CDR3aa: CASSQEGQREAFF
j_gene: TRBJ2-7; len: 12; v_gene: TRBV14; CDR3aa: CASSQLSYEQYF
j_gene: TRBJ2-5; len: 14; v_gene: TRBV5-1; CDR3aa: CASSSRTGGETQYF
j_gene: TRBJ2-5; len: 14; v_gene: TRBV10-1; CDR3aa: CASSEVQGSETQYF
j_gene: TRBJ2-5; len: 13; v_gene: TRBV14; CDR3aa: CASSRGRVETQYF
j_gene: TRBJ2-5; len: 14; v_gene: TRBV11-2; CDR3aa: CASSSTSEQETQYF
j_gene: TRBJ2-7; len: 15; v_gene: TRBV5-1; CDR3aa: CASSTLAVSSYEQYF
j_gene: TRBJ1-1; len: 14; v_gene: TRBV5-1; CDR3aa: CASSLEPINTEAFF
j_gene: TRBJ1-6; len: 15; v_gene: TRBV28; CDR3aa: CASSHQDRDNSPLHF
j_gene: TRBJ1-2; len: 16; v_gene: TRBV27; CDR3aa: CASSKGPSGLRYGYTF
j_gene: TRBJ1-1; len: 16; v_gene: TRBV18; CDR3aa: CASSPRRAGEITEAFF
j_gene: TRBJ1-1; len: 15; v_gene: TRBV7-7; CDR3aa: CASSPIGGWNTEAFF
j_gene: TRBJ1-5; len: 13; v_gene: TRBV29-1; CDR3aa: CSVSGGTNQPQHF
j_gene: TRBJ1-5; len: 17; v_gene: TRBV21-1; CDR3aa: CASTFGDRGDSNQPQHF
j_gene: TRBJ1-4; len: 13; v_gene: TRBV27; CDR3aa: CASRGQLEEKLFF
j_gene: TRBJ2-3; len: 16; v_gene: TRBV7-2; CDR3aa: CASSAGVAGGTDTQYF
j_gene: TRBJ1-5; len: 13; v_gene: TRBV11-2; CDR3aa: CASSVEGYQPQHF
j_gene: TRBJ1-2; len: 16; v_gene: TRBV7-2; CDR3aa: CASSPVEGGGNYGYTF
j_gene: TRBJ1-3; len: 17; v_gene: TRBV7-8; CDR3aa: CASSIYRVPIPGNTIYF
j_gene: TRBJ2-1; len: 14; v_gene: TRBV7-3; CDR3aa: CASSLNPGPGEQFF
j_gene: TRBJ2-1; len: 18; v_gene: TRBV15; CDR3aa: CATSRDPRREGAYNEQFF
j_gene: TRBJ2-2; len: 14; v_gene: TRBV18; CDR3aa: CASSRTGNTGELFF
j_gene: TRBJ2-2; len: 14; v_gene: TRBV29-1; CDR3aa: CSVGGLTNTGELFF
j_gene: TRBJ2-3; len: 19; v_gene: TRBV7-3; CDR3aa: CASSSRLAGGALSTDTQYF